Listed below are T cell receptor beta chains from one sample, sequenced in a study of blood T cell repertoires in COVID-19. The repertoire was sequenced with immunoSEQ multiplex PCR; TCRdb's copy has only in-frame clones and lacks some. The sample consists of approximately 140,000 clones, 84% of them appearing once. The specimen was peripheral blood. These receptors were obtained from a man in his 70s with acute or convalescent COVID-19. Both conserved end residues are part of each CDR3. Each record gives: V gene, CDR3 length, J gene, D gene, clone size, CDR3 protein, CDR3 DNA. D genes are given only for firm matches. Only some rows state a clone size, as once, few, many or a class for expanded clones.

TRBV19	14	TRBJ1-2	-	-	CASSISGAVYGYTF	TGTGCCAGTAGTATTAGTGGGGCAGTCTATGGCTACACCTTC
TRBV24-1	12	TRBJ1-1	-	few	CATSDPGGWAFF	TGTGCCACCAGTGATCCCGGAGGTTGGGCTTTCTTT
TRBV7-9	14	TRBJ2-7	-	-	CASSLRPETYEQYF	TGTGCCAGCAGCTTACGGCCGGAGACCTACGAGCAGTACTTC
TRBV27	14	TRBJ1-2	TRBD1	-	CASSPGQANYGYTF	TGTGCCAGCAGTCCAGGACAGGCTAACTATGGCTACACCTTC
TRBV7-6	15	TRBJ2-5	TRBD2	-	CASSLAAGAQETQYF	TGTGCCAGCAGCTTAGCGGCGGGAGCGCAAGAGACCCAGTACTTC
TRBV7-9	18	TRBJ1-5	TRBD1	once	CASSLEFGTDYSNQPQHF	TGTGCCAGCAGCTTAGAATTCGGGACAGATTATAGCAATCAGCCCCAGCATTTT
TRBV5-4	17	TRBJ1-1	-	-	CASSLVPQPDRKFEAFF	TGTGCCAGCAGCTTAGTCCCGCAACCTGATAGAAAATTTGAAGCTTTCTTT
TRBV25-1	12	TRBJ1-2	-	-	CASSESTYGYTF	TGTGCCAGCAGTGAGTCAACTTATGGCTACACCTTC
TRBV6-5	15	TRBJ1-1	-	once	CASSYSIMAYTEAFF	TGTGCCAGCAGTTACTCGATTATGGCCTACACTGAAGCTTTCTTT
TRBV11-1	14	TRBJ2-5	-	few	CASSAPPAQETQYF	TGTGCCAGCAGCGCCCCACCAGCGCAAGAGACCCAGTACTTC
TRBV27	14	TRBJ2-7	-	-	CASSSRGGSYEQYF	TGTGCCAGCAGTTCGAGGGGGGGCTCCTACGAGCAGTACTTC
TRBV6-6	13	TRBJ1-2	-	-	CASSYNSGYGYTF	TGTGCCAGCAGTTACAACTCAGGGTATGGCTACACCTTC
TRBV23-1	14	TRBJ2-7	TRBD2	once	CASLSGGSGDEQYF	TGCGCCAGCCTCTCAGGCGGGAGCGGCGACGAGCAGTACTTC
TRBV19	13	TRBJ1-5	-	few	CASTPREGQPQHF	TGTGCCAGTACCCCGAGGGAGGGCCAGCCCCAGCATTTT
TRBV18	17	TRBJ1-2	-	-	CASSREEVVTGTSSYTF	TGTGCCAGCTCACGCGAAGAGGTTGTAACAGGGACCTCGAGCTACACCTTC
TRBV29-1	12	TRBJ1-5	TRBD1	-	CSVGQGEQPQHF	TGCAGCGTTGGACAGGGGGAACAGCCCCAGCATTTT
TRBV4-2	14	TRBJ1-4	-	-	CASSQDRMNEKLFF	TGTGCCAGCAGCCAAGACAGGATGAATGAAAAACTGTTTTTT
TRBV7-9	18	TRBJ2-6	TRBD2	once	CASTRALAGFSGANVLTF	TGTGCCAGCACGCGGGCGTTAGCGGGGTTCTCTGGGGCCAACGTCCTGACTTTC
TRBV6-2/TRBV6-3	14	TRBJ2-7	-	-	CASSPGGGRYEQYF	TGTGCCAGCAGTCCCGGGGGAGGTAGGTACGAGCAGTACTTC
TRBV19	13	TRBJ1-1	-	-	CASSLTGNTEAFF	TGTGCCAGTAGTTTGACGGGGAACACTGAAGCTTTCTTT
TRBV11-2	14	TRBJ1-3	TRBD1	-	CASSLETGLNTIYF	TGTGCCAGCAGCTTGGAGACAGGGTTGAACACCATATATTTT
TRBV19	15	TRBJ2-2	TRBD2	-	CASSPTSGGTGELFF	TGTGCCAGTAGTCCGACTAGCGGGGGAACCGGGGAGCTGTTTTTT
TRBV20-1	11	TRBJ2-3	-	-	CSAKAPGTQYF	TGCAGTGCTAAAGCGCCGGGAACGCAGTATTTT
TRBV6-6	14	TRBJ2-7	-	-	CASRTVPPFYEQYF	TGTGCCAGCAGGACAGTCCCTCCGTTTTACGAGCAGTACTTC